A single T cell receptor beta chain is shown here with its context. The antigen remains undetermined. Profiling relied on immunoSEQ multiplex PCR, and the TCRdb table lists in-frame clones only, not all of them. The sample records 150,000 to 200,000 clones, approximately 87% being singletons. These data originate in a study of cytomegalovirus exposure and HLA in healthy donors. Study-wide results and caveats: It was approximately 170 TCR beta chains that were listed as cytomegalovirus-associated. In vitro experiments confirmed that three CMV-associated chains were specific for CMV antigens.

Germline CDR1 reads SNHLY; CDR2 reads FYNNEI. Germline trimming cut 10 bases from V and 7 bases from J; bases unmatched to any gene: 14. This CDR3 comprises 15 residues. The clonotype originates from a woman in her thirties in good health and CMV-seronegative. Sequenced material: PBMCs. V and J are TRBV2 and TRBJ1-5, with TRBD1 matching 9 bases. CDR3 sequence (DNA): TGTGCCACAAGGAACGAACAGGGGGCAGGGCAGCCCCAGCATTTT. Protein sequence: CATRNEQGAGQPQHF.